This T cell receptor (beta chain) was documented in a study of T cell repertoires in cytomegalovirus infection (dated by TCRdb to the late 2010s). Notes on the research overall: Donor HLA type was relevant to the analysis, because carriage of CMV infection together with the matching HLA type was indicated by public TCR beta signatures.

Here is what the overall study found, with its caveats: The ex vivo response was dominated by HLA-C-restricted CMV-specific TCR beta clonotypes, and the single most frequent clonotype in two of eight donors was supplied by these HLA-C-restricted clonotypes. Carriers of CMV infection plus the relevant HLA type were discriminated by the cumulative frequency of public TCR beta family members in the study cohort and in an independent 352-donor cohort.

As encoded in the germline V gene, CDR1 is LGHNA while CDR2 is YSLEER. The CDR3 goes from the cysteine to the phenylalanine over 17 residues. Only the CDR3 part of the read is kept: 51 bases, read in frame from the first base. Between the V and J ends, shortened by 4 bases and 4 bases respectively, the junction contains 20 bases. Sequencing was carried out with an Illumina HiSeq 1500. Using fastp at Q25 and MiXCR, TCRdb reprocessed the public reads and kept productive beta chains. Merged by CDR3 protein, the rows form single entries marked with the most common genes and DNA. The sample table lists about 230,000 distinct CDR3 sequences, roughly 6.5% of them with a count of one. The ten largest make up 5.5% to 8% of the sample. This clonotype was recorded a few times. There is no known antigen for this receptor. No much larger clone exists at a distance of one base, and base qualities are not known.

This chain is built from TRBV4-3 and TRBJ1-3; TRBD1 is a possible D gene, resting on 6 matching bases. The sample comprised PBMCs. This TCR was sampled from a human donor in good health (CMV status not recorded). Some clones in this sample may be carry-over from other donors' samples. The sequenced DNA: TGCGCCAGCAGCCCCACCTTGGTGGGGGGCACGGGAAACACCATATATTTT. It codes for CASSPTLVGGTGNTIYF.